One sample yielded the 11 T cell receptor beta chains listed below, sequenced in a study of OX40 agonist ivuxolimab in advanced cancers. Clones were sequenced by immunoSEQ multiplex PCR, and TCRdb holds only the in-frame ones, with some missing. The sample has tens of thousands of clones, roughly 80% seen once. This material consisted of CD4+ or CD8+ T cells sorted from blood, taken in a trial of the OX40 agonist ivuxolimab. These receptor sequences come from an adult with an advanced solid tumor such as melanoma, head and neck, liver or kidney cancer.

The V gene is TRBV7-2, the J gene TRBJ2-4; the D call may be TRBD1 or TRBD2 (5 bases each). Trimming removed 0 bases at V and 0 bases at J, with 12 bases between. This CDR3 region has 17 residues. Germline assignment: CDR1 SGHTA and CDR2 FQGNSA. CDR3: CASSLALWGLAKNIQYF. The CDR3 region has the DNA TGTGCCAGCAGCTTAGCGCTTTGGGGGTTAGCCAAAAACATTCAGTACTTC.

The rearrangement uses TRBV2 and TRBJ1-1; no definite D call. Trimming pared 6 bases from V and 1 base from J, leaving 15 bases between. The CDR3 loop spans 15 amino acids. Germline lookup yields CDR1 SNHLY and CDR2 FYNNEI. The CDR3 region is CASRETPTGNTEAFF. The CDR3 DNA reads TGTGCCAGCAGGGAGACTCCGACGGGGAACACTGAAGCTTTCTTT. The complete variable domain, with remaining parts taken from reference TRBV2 and TRBJ1-1, reads EPEVTQTPSHQVTQMGQEVILRCVPISNHLYFYWYRQILGQKVEFLVSFYNNEISEKSEIFDDQFSVERPDGSNFTLKIRSTKLEDSAMYFCASRETPTGNTEAFFGQGTRLTVV.

The table lists this clone with a few counts. The genes are TRBV2 and TRBJ1-2, with TRBD1 matching over 7 bases. The CDR3 spans 12 residues. In germline, CDR1 is SNHLY, CDR2 FYNNEI. Germline trimming cut 6 bases from V and 4 bases from J; bases unmatched to any gene: 2. Here the CDR3 reads CASRGDSYGYTF. CDR3 DNA: TGTGCCAGCAGGGGGGACAGCTATGGCTACACCTTC.

This chain links TRBV5-6 with TRBJ1-4; no definite D call. The CDR3 covers 14 residues. Germline loops: CDR1 SGHDT, CDR2 YYEEEE. V dropped 4 bases and J dropped 7 bases, with 14 bases sitting between them. CDR3 nucleotides: TGTGCCAGCAGCCCCCTCGGGAATGGTGAAAAACTGTTTTTT. Its translation is CASSPLGNGEKLFF.

A single count supports this clone. This chain uses TRBV7-2 with TRBJ1-3; tentative D call: TRBD1 (6 bases). The CDR3 is made up of 15 amino acids. V was cut by 4 bases and J by 0 bases, with 10 bases left in between. The germline CDR1 and CDR2 sequences are SGHTA and FQGNSA. As DNA, the CDR3 is TGTGCCAGCAGCTGGGGGCCCGACTCTGGAAACACCATATATTTT. It specifies CASSWGPDSGNTIYF.

The J gene is TRBJ1-5, the V gene TRBV6-1; TRBD1 is a possible D gene (5 bases). V was clipped by 3 bases and J by 9 bases, with 18 bases between them. The CDR3 is made up of 15 amino acids. CDR1 and CDR2 (germline): MNHNS, SASEGT. Written as DNA, the CDR3 is TGTGCCAGCAGTGATGACGGTTGGGGGGAAGGGCCCCAGCATTTT. This gives the protein CASSDDGWGEGPQHF.

V is TRBV6-6 and J is TRBJ1-2; 7 bases are a match to TRBD1. Per the germline V gene, CDR1 is MNHNY and CDR2 is SVGAGI (reference sequence). The V gene end was trimmed by 4 bases and the J gene end by 1 base; junction bases not matched to a gene: 9. The CDR3 extends over 16 amino acids. CDR3 nucleotide sequence: TGTGCCAGCAGTTCTTGGGACAGAATGATTAACTATGGCTACACCTTC. As protein: CASSSWDRMINYGYTF.

V is TRBV27 and J is TRBJ2-7; D could derive from TRBD1 or TRBD2 (5 bases each). The CDR3 has 15 amino acids. V was shortened by 7 bases and J by 5 bases, with 21 bases between the two germline ends. Germline assignment: CDR1 MNHEY and CDR2 SMNVEV (reference sequence). The CDR3 protein is CASTHLPKGTDEQYF. In nucleotides, the CDR3 is TGTGCCAGCACCCACCTCCCTAAGGGGACGGACGAGCAGTACTTC.

In this sample, this clone turned up a few times. The rearrangement joins TRBV6-5 to TRBJ2-7; 12 positions match TRBD2. Germline V gives CDR1 MNHEY, CDR2 SVGAGI. V was pared by 6 bases and J by 4 bases, with 7 bases of the junction left unmatched. The CDR3 totals 15 residues. The CDR3 DNA reads TGTGCCAGCAGGGAACTAGCGGGAGGCACTTACGAGCAGTACTTC. Amino acid sequence: CASRELAGGTYEQYF.

The V gene is TRBV10-3, the J gene TRBJ1-1; 8 nucleotides align to TRBD1. In germline, CDR1 is ENHRY, CDR2 SYGVKD. With 2 bases clipped from V and 1 base from J, the junction kept 6 bases outside the gene matches. There are 16 residues in the CDR3. CDR3 region: CAISERQGQGNTEAFF. Written as DNA, the CDR3 is TGTGCCATCAGTGAGAGACAGGGGCAGGGGAACACTGAAGCTTTCTTT.

The chain employs TRBV11-2 and TRBJ2-7; D remains unclear. The CDR3 has 15 residues. Trimming took off 2 bases at V and 3 bases at J, with 14 bases between the two ends. Germline-derived CDR1 and CDR2 are SGHAT and FQNNGV. The chain's CDR3 is CASSLYGGTYYEQYF. As DNA, the CDR3 is TGTGCCAGCAGCTTATATGGTGGCACATACTACGAGCAGTACTTC.